These T cell receptor beta chains were read from a single sample in a study of blood T cells in healthy people across ages. MiXCR was run by TCRdb on the 5' RACE reads, yielding one entry per CDR3 protein. The sample carries approximately 580,000 distinct CDR3 sequences, about 24% recorded once. These same records also appear under a second study, on T cells of mothers and their children.

Material for sequencing was blood. The receptors here all came from a boy younger than 18 in good health. Each CDR3 is given with its conserved first and last residue. Fields, in order: V gene, D gene, J gene, clone size, CDR3 protein, CDR3 DNA. D genes are given only for firm matches. Size tells how often a clone was seen (once, few, many) or the class of an expanded clone, and some rows leave it out.

TRBV6-6	-	TRBJ1-1	-	CASSYTSTEAFF	TGTGCCAGCAGTTACACCTCCACTGAAGCTTTCTTT
TRBV4-1	TRBD2	TRBJ2-2	few	CASSQNGTSGRPGELFF	TGCGCCAGCAGCCAGAACGGGACTAGCGGGAGGCCCGGGGAGCTGTTTTTT
TRBV20-1	-	TRBJ2-1	-	CSARVPPGGTNEQFF	TGCAGTGCCCGAGTCCCTCCTGGGGGGACGAATGAGCAGTTCTTC
TRBV24-1	-	TRBJ1-2	-	CATSDLGLSHGYTF	TGTGCCACCAGTGATTTGGGCCTATCCCATGGCTACACCTTC
TRBV27	-	TRBJ2-3	once	CASSFIPYLRDTQYF	TGTGCCAGCAGTTTTATACCTTACTTGAGAGATACGCAGTATTTT
TRBV6-4	-	TRBJ1-3	few	CASSDSTRINSGNTIYF	TGTGCCAGCAGTGACAGTACCAGAATTAACTCTGGAAACACCATATATTTT
TRBV4-1	-	TRBJ1-1	-	CASRSAGQAFF	TGCGCCAGCAGAAGTGCAGGGCAAGCTTTCTTT
TRBV27	-	TRBJ2-7	-	CASSPNSPPYEQYF	TGTGCCAGCAGCCCTAACAGTCCTCCCTACGAGCAGTACTTC
TRBV4-3	-	TRBJ1-4	few	CASSQDWWGLSNEKLFF	TGCGCCAGCAGCCAAGATTGGTGGGGGCTTTCTAATGAAAAACTGTTTTTT
TRBV7-9	-	TRBJ1-4	-	CASSPGEGGAEKLFF	TGTGCCAGCAGCCCAGGGGAGGGTGGAGCTGAAAAACTGTTTTTT
TRBV27	TRBD1	TRBJ1-4	-	CASSKDRVGNEKLFF	TGTGCCAGCAGTAAAGACAGGGTTGGTAATGAAAAACTGTTTTTT
TRBV20-1	-	TRBJ1-2	-	CSARYSSEINYGYTF	TGCAGTGCTAGATATTCGTCAGAGATTAACTATGGCTACACCTTC
TRBV6-5	TRBD1	TRBJ1-4	few	CASSRDREWEKLFF	TGTGCCAGCAGCCGGGACAGGGAATGGGAAAAACTGTTTTTT
TRBV7-8	-	TRBJ2-5	-	CASSLYLSGETQYF	TGTGCCAGCAGCTTATATTTGAGCGGGGAGACCCAGTACTTC
TRBV27	TRBD2	TRBJ2-7	few	CASGTSGGSYEQYF	TGTGCCAGCGGGACTAGCGGGGGGTCCTACGAGCAGTACTTC
TRBV25-1	TRBD1	TRBJ1-1	-	CASSDYTGEFSEAFF	TGTGCCAGCAGTGATTACACAGGGGAGTTCTCTGAAGCTTTCTTT
TRBV29-1	-	TRBJ2-1	few	CSIWVRGEGNEQFF	TGCAGCATTTGGGTCCGGGGAGAGGGCAATGAGCAGTTCTTC
TRBV3-1	-	TRBJ2-5	-	CASSQDQGQQETQYF	TGTGCCAGCAGCCAAGATCAAGGACAGCAAGAGACCCAGTACTTC
TRBV18	-	TRBJ2-5	few	CASSPLRQEQETQYF	TGTGCCAGCTCACCTCTAAGACAGGAACAAGAGACCCAGTACTTC
TRBV12-3/TRBV12-4	-	TRBJ2-5	few	CASSLGTLETQYF	TGTGCCAGCAGTTTAGGGACCCTTGAGACCCAGTACTTC
TRBV6-1	-	TRBJ2-7	-	CASSVISASYEQYF	TGTGCCAGCAGTGTAATTAGCGCCTCCTACGAGCAGTACTTC
TRBV5-1	TRBD2	TRBJ2-1	few	CASSLGVGLAIYEQFF	TGCGCCAGCAGCTTGGGAGTTGGACTAGCGATATATGAGCAGTTCTTC
TRBV24-1	-	TRBJ2-2	few	CAVSLYTGELFF	TGTGCCGTCTCCCTTTACACCGGGGAGCTGTTTTTT
TRBV29-1	-	TRBJ2-7	-	CSVVGAKSSYEQYF	TGCAGCGTTGTCGGGGCCAAAAGCTCCTACGAGCAGTACTTC
TRBV11-3	-	TRBJ2-2	few	CASSLTVTGELFF	TGTGCCAGCAGCTTGACAGTCACCGGGGAGCTGTTTTTT
TRBV4-3	-	TRBJ2-6	-	CASSQDSGAGANVPTF	TGCGCCAGCAGCCAAGATTCAGGGGCTGGGGCCAACGTCCCGACTTTC